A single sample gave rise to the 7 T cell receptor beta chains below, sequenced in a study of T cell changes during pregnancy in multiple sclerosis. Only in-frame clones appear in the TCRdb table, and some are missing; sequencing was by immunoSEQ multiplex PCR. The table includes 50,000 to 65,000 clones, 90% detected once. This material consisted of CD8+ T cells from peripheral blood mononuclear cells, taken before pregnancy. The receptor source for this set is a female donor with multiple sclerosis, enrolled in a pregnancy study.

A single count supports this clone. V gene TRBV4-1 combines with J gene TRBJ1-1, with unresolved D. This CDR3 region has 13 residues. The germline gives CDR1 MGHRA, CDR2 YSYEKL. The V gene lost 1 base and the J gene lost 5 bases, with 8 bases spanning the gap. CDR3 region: CASSQAGWTEAFF. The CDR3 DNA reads TGCGCCAGCAGCCAAGCCGGGTGGACTGAAGCTTTCTTT.

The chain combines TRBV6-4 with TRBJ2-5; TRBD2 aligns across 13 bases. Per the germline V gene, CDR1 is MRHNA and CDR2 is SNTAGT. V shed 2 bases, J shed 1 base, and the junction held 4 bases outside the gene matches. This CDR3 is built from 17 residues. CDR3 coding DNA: TGTGCCAGCAGTGACCGGACTAGCGGGGGCTCCCAAGAGACCCAGTACTTC. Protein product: CASSDRTSGGSQETQYF.

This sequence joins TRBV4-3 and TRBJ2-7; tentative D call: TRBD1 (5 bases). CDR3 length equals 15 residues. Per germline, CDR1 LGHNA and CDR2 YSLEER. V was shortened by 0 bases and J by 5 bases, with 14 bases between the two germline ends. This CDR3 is CASSQDYPGWDEQYF. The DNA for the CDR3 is TGCGCCAGCAGCCAAGATTACCCAGGGTGGGACGAGCAGTACTTC.

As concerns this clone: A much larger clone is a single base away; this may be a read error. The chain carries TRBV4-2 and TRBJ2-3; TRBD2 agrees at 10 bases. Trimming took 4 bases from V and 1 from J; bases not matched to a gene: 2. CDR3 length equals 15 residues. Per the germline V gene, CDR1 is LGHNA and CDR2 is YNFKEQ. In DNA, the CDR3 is TGTGCCAGCAGCCCTCTAGCGGGGGGCACAGATACGCAGTATTTT. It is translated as CASSPLAGGTDTQYF.

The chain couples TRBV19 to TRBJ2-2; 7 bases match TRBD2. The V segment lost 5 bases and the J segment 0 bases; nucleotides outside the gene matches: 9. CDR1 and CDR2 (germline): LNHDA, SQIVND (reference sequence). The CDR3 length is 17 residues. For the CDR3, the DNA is TGTGCCAGTAGTTCACGACTAAGCGGGGCGAACACCGGGGAGCTGTTTTTT. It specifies CASSSRLSGANTGELFF.

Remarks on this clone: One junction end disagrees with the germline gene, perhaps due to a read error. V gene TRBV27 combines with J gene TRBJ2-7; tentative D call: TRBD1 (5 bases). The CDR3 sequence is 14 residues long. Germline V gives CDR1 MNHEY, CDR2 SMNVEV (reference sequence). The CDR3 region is CASSLGTGAYAQYF. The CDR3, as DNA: TGTGCCAGCAGCTTGGGAACAGGAGCCTACGCGCAGTACTTC.

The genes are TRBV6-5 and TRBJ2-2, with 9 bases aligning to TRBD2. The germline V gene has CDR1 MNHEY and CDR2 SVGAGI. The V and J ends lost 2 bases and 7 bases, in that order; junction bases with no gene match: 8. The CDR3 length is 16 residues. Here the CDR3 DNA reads TGTGCCAGCAGTTACGGGGCGGGGGGGCCGGGCGGGGAGCTGTTTTTT. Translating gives CASSYGAGGPGGELFF.